This TCR beta chain was obtained from a study of blood T cells in healthy people across ages. In regard to this clonotype: Its antigen is as yet unknown.

Germline V gene lookup returns CDR1 MDHEN and CDR2 SYDVKM. Trimming pared 8 bases from V and 0 bases from J, leaving 11 bases between. The CDR3 covers 13 residues. Then a second PCR, running roughly 7 to 11 cycles, was carried out with a sample-barcoded 5' primer and a J-beta primer mix. Every single cDNA molecule received a tag from a template-switch adaptor with 12 random nucleotides. TCRdb called the 5' RACE reads again in MiXCR, with one record for every CDR3 protein. The repertoire consists of fewer than 2 million distinct CDR3 sequences, with about 39% occurring once and the leading ten covering about 23%. Study-wide results and limits: Measured against age, TCR beta diversity per million T cells decreased in a roughly linear manner. There were more naive CD4+ cells and higher diversity in long-lived donors than in aged donors.

The chain links TRBV28 to TRBJ2-7; D possibly corresponds to TRBD1 (6 bases). Sequencing was performed on blood. The sequence was collected from a human donor in good health. The CDR3 DNA reads TGTGCCAGCGAGAGAGGGGGCTCCTACGAGCAGTACTTC. This gives the protein CASERGGSYEQYF.